Listed here is a single TCR beta chain. Its antigen is undetermined. Germline loops: CDR1 SGHRS, CDR2 YFSETQ. The CDR3 is 16 amino acids. The data originate from a study of cytomegalovirus exposure and HLA in healthy donors. Researchers ran the PCR with 60 Vbeta and 13 Jbeta primers. Sequencing used immunoSEQ multiplex PCR; TCRdb keeps in-frame clones, though not all of them. The repertoire holds around 97,000 clones, with about four fifths as singletons. Study-level findings and limits: Later, an analysis found that common viral pathogens appeared to be linked with several of the most significant clusters. Being productive about 87% or about 30% of the time was typical of most TCR beta V segments in an earlier analysis.

Specimen: PBMCs. This sequence joins TRBV5-1 and TRBJ2-5; 9 bases map to TRBD1. With the DNA end fitting TRBJ2-7 better, the J assignment may be wrong. The sequence came from a middle-aged man in good health and CMV-seropositive. The CDR3: CASSLVVTGGSYEQYF. The CDR3 DNA reads TGCGCCAGCAGCTTGGTTGTGACAGGGGGTTCCTACGAGCAGTACTTC.